The next 3 T cell receptor beta chains were all read from a single sample in a study of blood T cell repertoires in COVID-19. Assay: immunoSEQ multiplex PCR; the TCRdb copy retains only in-frame clones and omits some. The profile shows roughly 150,000 clones, 70% to 90% of them singletons. Material: peripheral blood. The receptor set was obtained from a man in his 60s with acute or convalescent COVID-19.

The chain recombines TRBV25-1 with TRBJ1-2, with a possible D match to TRBD1 (6 bases). The CDR3 is 14 amino acids. V was trimmed by 1 base and J by 8 bases, leaving 14 bases between them. Per the germline V gene, CDR1 is MGHDK and CDR2 is SYGVNS. The chain's CDR3 is CASSESVDRRGYTF. The CDR3 DNA sequence: TGTGCCAGCAGTGAATCCGTCGACAGGCGAGGCTACACCTTC.

J is TRBJ1-3 and V is TRBV4-1; TRBD1 might be the D (6 bases). CDR1 and CDR2 from the germline V gene are MGHRA and YSYEKL. The CDR3 runs to 18 residues. Trimming removed 2 bases from V and 5 bases from J, with 22 bases in between. The CDR3 here is CASSQYPEAGVKRNTIYF. CDR3 in DNA: TGCGCCAGCAGCCAATATCCCGAGGCAGGGGTCAAGAGAAACACCATATATTTT.

V gene TRBV27 combines with J gene TRBJ1-2, with D possibly matching TRBD1 (6 bases). Trimming pared 7 bases from V and 2 bases from J, leaving 14 bases between. This CDR3 is built from 14 residues. The germline V gene encodes CDR1 MNHEY and CDR2 SMNVEV (reference sequence). The CDR3 loop reads CASKTLGTNYGYTF. CDR3 nucleotide sequence: TGTGCCAGCAAAACCCTCGGGACAAACTATGGCTACACCTTC.